One and the same sample provided the 21 T cell receptor beta chains below, sequenced in a study of blood T cell repertoires in COVID-19. The assay was immunoSEQ multiplex PCR, and TCRdb's table has in-frame clones only and misses some. Among hundreds of thousands of clones, 88% were seen once, and the ten largest hold around 3%. The sample comprised PBMCs or T cells enriched from blood (not recorded which). The receptors derive from a woman aged 45-60 years who had recovered from COVID-19.

The chain carries TRBV3-1 (or the pseudogene TRBV3-2) and TRBJ2-7; TRBD1 matches at 8 bases. V trimming: 5 bases; J trimming: 7 bases; junction bases outside the gene matches: 13. This CDR3 contains 15 residues. Germline-derived CDR1 and CDR2 are LGHDT and YNNKEL (reference sequence). The CDR3: CASSKPGQALLEQYF. The CDR3 DNA reads TGTGCCAGCAGCAAACCGGGACAGGCCCTCCTGGAGCAGTACTTC.

As to this clone: At the DNA level, this CDR3 is encoded by other sequences in the same sample as well. V and J are TRBV27 and TRBJ2-1; D possibly corresponds to TRBD1 (6 bases). Germline assignment: CDR1 MNHEY and CDR2 SMNVEV (reference sequence). There are 15 residues in the CDR3. The germline V and J ends were trimmed by 5 bases and 4 bases, with 15 bases remaining between them. This chain's CDR3 is CASSVGTNSYNEQFF. In nucleotides, the CDR3 is TGTGCCAGCAGTGTCGGGACAAATTCTTACAATGAGCAGTTCTTC.

The chain links TRBV2 to TRBJ1-5, with a weak D call TRBD1 (5 bases). CDR3 length equals 14 residues. In germline, CDR1 is SNHLY, CDR2 FYNNEI. V gave up 1 base and J gave up 2 bases, with 6 bases separating them. Here the CDR3 DNA reads TGTGCCAGCAGTGAAGTGACAGGCAATCAGCCCCAGCATTTT. Translation: CASSEVTGNQPQHF.

V usage is TRBV11-1 and J usage is TRBJ2-1, with D perhaps matching TRBD2 (5 bases). The CDR3 is 14 amino acids. V lost 5 bases and J 5 bases, leaving 13 bases between the germline ends. CDR1 is SGHAT and CDR2 is FQDESV in the germline V gene (reference sequence). The CDR3 nucleotides read TGTGCCAGCAGCAGGTCCGGGAACAACAATGAGCAGTTCTTC. This gives the protein CASSRSGNNNEQFF.

The CDR3 DNA reads TGTGCCAGCAAAATCTTCGGGGACACTGAAGCTTTCTTT. It yields the protein CASKIFGDTEAFF. The chain employs TRBV28 and TRBJ1-1; no clear D gene. The V gene's germline CDR1 is MDHEN and CDR2 SYDVKM. V lost 7 bases and J 3 bases, leaving 12 bases between the germline ends. The CDR3 has 13 residues.

The chain employs TRBV28 and TRBJ1-5; 8 bases map to TRBD1. The CDR3 spans 15 residues. The germline V gene encodes CDR1 MDHEN and CDR2 SYDVKM. V gave up 5 bases and J gave up 6 bases; unmatched junction bases: 9. CDR3 nucleotide sequence: TGTGCCAGCAGTCCACCGGGACAGGCGGCTCAGCCCCAGCATTTT. This translates into CASSPPGQAAQPQHF.

V gene TRBV3-1 (or the pseudogene TRBV3-2) combines with J gene TRBJ2-7; D is unclear. CDR1 and CDR2 (germline): LGHDT, YNNKEL (reference sequence). This CDR3 has 15 amino acids. Trimming removed 1 base from V and 0 bases from J, with 10 bases in between. Here the CDR3 DNA reads TGTGCCAGCAGCCAAGGTCCAGGTCGCTCCTACGAGCAGTACTTC. It translates to CASSQGPGRSYEQYF.

This chain links TRBV28 with TRBJ2-3; 7 bases agree with TRBD2. This CDR3 is built from 17 residues. Germline CDR1 reads MDHEN; CDR2 reads SYDVKM. The V and J ends lost 5 bases and 2 bases, in that order; junction bases with no gene match: 13. CDR3 DNA sequence: TGTGCCAGCAGTCCCACCGGACTAGATGGGTTCACAGATACGCAGTATTTT. Protein product: CASSPTGLDGFTDTQYF.

The V gene is TRBV6-6, the J gene TRBJ1-5; D might be TRBD1 (6 bases). Germline assignment: CDR1 MNHNY and CDR2 SVGAGI (reference sequence). V lost 0 bases and J lost 7, with 10 bases in between. The CDR3 consists of 14 residues. CDR3 sequence (DNA): TGTGCCAGCAGTTACTCCCCAGGGGTCCAGCCCCAGCATTTT. Its translation: CASSYSPGVQPQHF.

The J gene is TRBJ2-2, the V gene TRBV7-9; the D gene is possibly TRBD2 (6 bases). V gave up 1 base and J gave up 0 bases, with 6 bases separating them. The CDR3 length is 15 residues. CDR1 is SEHNR and CDR2 is FQNEAQ in the germline V gene (reference sequence). The CDR3, as DNA: TGTGCCAGCAGCTTAGGCGGGACGAACACCGGGGAGCTGTTTTTT. Protein product: CASSLGGTNTGELFF.

V usage is TRBV28 and J usage is TRBJ2-2; possibly TRBD2 for D (5 bases). The germline V gene encodes CDR1 MDHEN and CDR2 SYDVKM. The CDR3 has 15 amino acids. The ends were cut back, 6 bases at V and 0 bases at J, with 11 bases in the middle. CDR3 sequence reads: CASSLLGANTGELFF. DNA for the CDR3: TGTGCCAGCAGCTTACTAGGAGCGAACACCGGGGAGCTGTTTTTT.

The chain links TRBV24-1 to TRBJ2-7, with D maybe TRBD1 (6 bases). This CDR3 is built from 13 residues. Germline V gene sequence: CDR1 KGHDR, CDR2 SFDVKD. V was pared by 5 bases and J by 6 bases, with 13 bases between. CDR3 region: CATSATDRSEQYF. The CDR3 region has the DNA TGTGCCACCAGTGCCACGGACAGAAGCGAGCAGTACTTC.

This chain connects TRBV5-4 to TRBJ2-3; D is perhaps TRBD2 (5 bases). The ends were cut back, 4 bases at V and 3 bases at J, with 15 bases in the middle. The CDR3 is 15 amino acids. Germline V gene sequence: CDR1 SGHNT, CDR2 YYREEE (reference sequence). The DNA of the CDR3 is TGTGCCAGCAGCGAGCCTTCTAGCATGACAGATACGCAGTATTTT. Translated: CASSEPSSMTDTQYF.

J is TRBJ1-3 and V is TRBV27; D remains ambiguous. The CDR3 spans 17 residues. Between the trimmed V and J ends, which lost 6 bases and 0 bases, there was a span of 18 bases. Germline lookup yields CDR1 MNHEY and CDR2 SMNVEV (reference sequence). CDR3 nucleotide sequence: TGTGCCAGCAGACCCTCCTCGACACCAAGCTCTGGAAACACCATATATTTT. This gives the protein CASRPSSTPSSGNTIYF.

The chain has TRBV18 and TRBJ1-5; weak D call: TRBD1 (6 bases). The germline gives CDR1 KGHSH, CDR2 LQKENI. Trimming left V 3 bases short and J 13 bases short, with 13 bases between. The CDR3 is made up of 12 amino acids. CDR3 DNA sequence: TGTGCCAGCTCACCGTCGGACAGCGGTCAGCATTTT. It codes for CASSPSDSGQHF.

The rearrangement links TRBV28 to TRBJ1-6, with D unresolved. The CDR3 contains 12 residues. CDR1 is MDHEN, CDR2 SYDVKM, per germline. Between the trimmed V and J ends, which lost 4 bases and 13 bases, there was a span of 11 bases. The chain's CDR3 is CASSSATYPLHF. DNA of the CDR3: TGTGCCAGCAGTTCAGCGACCTACCCCCTCCACTTT.

V gene TRBV11-2 combines with J gene TRBJ1-2; 11 bases fit TRBD1. Germline V lookup: CDR1 SGHAT, CDR2 FQNNGV. V trimming: 6 bases; J trimming: 7 bases; junction bases outside the gene matches: 4. The CDR3 runs 13 residues. CDR3 in DNA: TGTGCCAGCAGGGACAGGGGGCCTTCTGGCTACACCTTC. This gives the protein CASRDRGPSGYTF.

The CDR3 DNA is TGTGCCAGCACGATAAGGACAGGCTACTATGGCTACACCTTC. Protein product: CASTIRTGYYGYTF. This rearrangement joins TRBV28 to TRBJ1-2, with 7 bases matching TRBD1. In germline, CDR1 is MDHEN, CDR2 SYDVKM. V shed 7 bases and J 3 bases; nucleotides not matched to a gene: 8. The CDR3 length is 14 residues.

The gene calls are TRBV7-9 and TRBJ2-3, with TRBD2 as a possible D gene (5 bases). Deletions cut 6 bases from V and 0 bases from J, with 13 bases between. Germline lookup yields CDR1 SEHNR and CDR2 FQNEAQ (reference sequence). This CDR3 has 15 residues. The CDR3, as DNA: TGTGCCAGCAGGGCACTGGAGGCTAGCACAGATACGCAGTATTTT. This translates into CASRALEASTDTQYF.

The chain uses TRBV2 and TRBJ2-5, with D tentatively TRBD2 (6 bases). Trimming cost V 8 bases and J 9 bases, with 22 bases left between them. CDR3 length: 14 amino acids. Germline V gene data show CDR1 as SNHLY and CDR2 as FYNNEI. The CDR3 region is CASGMGGATAAQYF. The CDR3 DNA sequence: TGTGCCAGCGGAATGGGCGGGGCTACAGCGGCCCAGTACTTC.

V usage is TRBV6-1 and J usage is TRBJ1-5; tentative D call: TRBD1 (5 bases). This CDR3 comprises 16 residues. The germline CDR1 and CDR2 sequences are MNHNS and SASEGT. Trimming left V 5 bases short and J 2 bases short, with 16 bases between. CDR3 DNA sequence: TGTGCCAGCAGTCAAGGACAACAATGGGGCAATCAGCCCCAGCATTTT. Translated, it gives CASSQGQQWGNQPQHF.